The sequence of this T cell receptor (beta chain) was determined in a study of vaccination effects on CD4 cells after COVID-19. Overall study context: Using viral peptide pools, the ViraFEST assay grew out antigen-specific CD4+ T cells prior to sequencing. Samples that were drawn after vaccination came a median of 72 days after the second dose. Study-wide results and limits: Convalescent patients were few in the study, and early post-infection timepoints were absent.

As regards this clone: Its antigen is unknown.

The repertoire was sequenced with immunoSEQ multiplex PCR; TCRdb's copy has only in-frame clones and lacks some. The repertoire holds around 66,000 clones, around two thirds seen once, with 2% to 2.5% in the top ten. Investigators separated out CD4+ T cells once around 10 days of culture had passed. Participants completed two doses of the BNT162b2 or mRNA-1273 vaccine. This receptor was taken from a human donor who received a COVID-19 vaccine. Material: CD4+ T cells from PBMCs cultured without peptide, obtained after COVID-19 vaccination.

CDR3 region: CASSPASGGMDTQYF. The CDR3 nucleotides are TGTGCCAGCAGTCCGGCTAGCGGGGGAATGGATACGCAGTATTTT. The J gene is TRBJ2-3, the V gene TRBV25-1, with 10 bases that match TRBD2. The germline gives CDR1 MGHDK, CDR2 SYGVNS. The V and J ends lost 5 bases and 6 bases, in that order; junction bases with no gene match: 8. The CDR3 is 15 amino acids. Looking up the rest from reference TRBV25-1 and TRBJ2-3 gives the full variable domain: EADIYQTPRYLVIGTGKKITLECSQTMGHDKMYWYQQDPGMELHLIHYSYGVNSTEKGDLSSESTVSRIRTEHFPLTLESARPSHTSQYLCASSPASGGMDTQYFGPGTRLTVL.